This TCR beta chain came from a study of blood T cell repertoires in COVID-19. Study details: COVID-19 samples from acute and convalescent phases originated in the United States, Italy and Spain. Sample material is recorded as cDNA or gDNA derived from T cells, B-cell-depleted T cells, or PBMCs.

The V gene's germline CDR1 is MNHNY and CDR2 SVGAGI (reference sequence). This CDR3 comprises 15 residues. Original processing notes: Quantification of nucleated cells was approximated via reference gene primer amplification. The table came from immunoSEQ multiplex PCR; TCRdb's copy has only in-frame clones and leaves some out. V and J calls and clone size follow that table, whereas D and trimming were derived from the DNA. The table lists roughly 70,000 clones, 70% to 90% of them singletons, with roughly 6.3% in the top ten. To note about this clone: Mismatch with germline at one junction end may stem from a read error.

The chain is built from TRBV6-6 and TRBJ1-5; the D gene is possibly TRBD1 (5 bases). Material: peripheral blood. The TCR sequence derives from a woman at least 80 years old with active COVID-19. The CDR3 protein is CASSYQTGSNQPQHF. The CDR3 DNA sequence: TGTGCCAGCAGTTACCAAACAGGAAGCAACCAGCCCCAGCATTTT.